This T cell receptor beta chain was recorded in a study of CD8+ T cells in alopecia areata. Extracted from the samples, RNA was reverse transcribed into cDNA to serve as the sequencing template. Profiling relied on immunoSEQ multiplex PCR, and the TCRdb table lists in-frame clones only, not all of them. The data show 200,000 to 250,000 clones, with about three fifths seen just once and over 0.4% held by the top ten. CDR3 size: 13 residues. V was trimmed by 2 bases and J by 5 bases, leaving 6 bases between them. Germline V lookup: CDR1 LGHNA, CDR2 YNFKEQ. This clone was counted once. The chain carries TRBV4-2 and TRBJ1-4; D not resolved. Sequencing used CD4+ T cells sorted from blood, obtained at week 0. This TCR came from a human donor with alopecia areata. In nucleotides, the CDR3 is TGTGCCAGCAGCCAACCAGAGAATGAAAAACTGTTTTTT. Protein sequence: CASSQPENEKLFF.